The 27 T cell receptor beta chains below come from one sample, sequenced in a study of PD-L1 blockade in urothelial cancer. Clones were sequenced by immunoSEQ multiplex PCR, and TCRdb holds only the in-frame ones, with some missing. The data contain approximately 71,000 clones, about 88% of them singletons. The material was PBMCs, obtained around atezolizumab (anti-PD-L1) treatment. These receptors were taken from a man aged 55 to 69 with urothelial cancer.

The chain joins TRBV19 to TRBJ2-5; 7 bases agree with TRBD1. This CDR3 has 16 amino acids. Per germline, CDR1 LNHDA and CDR2 SQIVND (reference sequence). The V and J ends lost 3 bases and 4 bases, in that order; junction bases with no gene match: 11. Here the CDR3 reads CASSIRASGGGETQYF. DNA for the CDR3: TGTGCCAGTAGTATTCGCGCTTCAGGGGGTGGAGAGACCCAGTACTTC. The full variable domain, rest sourced from reference TRBV19 and TRBJ2-5, is DGGITQSPKYLFRKEGQNVTLSCEQNLNHDAMYWYRQDPGQGLRLIYYSQIVNDFQKGDIAEGYSVSREKKESFPLTVTSAQKNPTAFYLCASSIRASGGGETQYFGPGTRLLVL.

The chain uses TRBV28 and TRBJ1-4; the match to TRBD1 covers 10 bases. Trimming removed 6 bases from V and 12 bases from J; junction bases left unmatched: 4. Looked up from germline, CDR1 is MDHEN and CDR2 is SYDVKM. The CDR3 is made up of 12 amino acids. CDR3 region: CASRSGQGQLFF. CDR3 DNA sequence: TGTGCCAGCAGATCGGGACAGGGGCAACTGTTTTTT.

The chain joins TRBV9 to TRBJ2-2; D ambiguous. Deletions cut 0 bases from V and 5 bases from J, with 5 bases between. Looked up from germline, CDR1 is SGDLS and CDR2 is YYNGEE. This CDR3 has 13 amino acids. CDR3 protein: CASSVVGTGELFF. CDR3 nucleotides: TGTGCCAGCAGCGTAGTCGGGACCGGGGAGCTGTTTTTT. Full variable domain (remainder filled in from reference TRBV9 and TRBJ2-2): DSGVTQTPKHLITATGQRVTLRCSPRSGDLSVYWYQQSLDQGLQFLIQYYNGEERAKGNILERFSAQQFPDLHSELNLSSLELGDSALYFCASSVVGTGELFFGEGSRLTVL.

This chain joins TRBV6-6 and TRBJ1-5; TRBD1 might be the D (6 bases). The CDR3 has 16 residues. Germline V gene sequence: CDR1 MNHNY, CDR2 SVGAGI (reference sequence). Trimming cost V 1 base and J 3 bases, with 13 bases left between them. The CDR3: CASSYFMGANNQPQHF. CDR3 sequence (DNA): TGTGCCAGCAGTTACTTTATGGGGGCCAACAATCAGCCCCAGCATTTT.

J is TRBJ2-3 and V is TRBV19, with D unresolved. CDR1 is LNHDA and CDR2 is SQIVND in the germline V gene (reference sequence). The CDR3 is made up of 16 amino acids. Deletions cut 2 bases from V and 4 bases from J, with 16 bases between. The CDR3 spells CASSITRRRGADTQYF. The CDR3 DNA is TGTGCCAGTAGTATAACCCGGCGGAGAGGAGCAGATACGCAGTATTTT.

The V gene is TRBV7-2, the J gene TRBJ2-1, with D perhaps matching TRBD2 (6 bases). Per germline, CDR1 SGHTA and CDR2 FQGNSA. The CDR3 is 14 residues long. V lost 3 bases and J lost 0, with 6 bases in between. The CDR3 spells CASSFGGSYNEQFF. The CDR3 nucleotides read TGTGCCAGCAGCTTCGGGGGCTCCTACAATGAGCAGTTCTTC.

The chain has TRBV27 and TRBJ2-7, with 7 bases that match TRBD1. V gave up 5 bases and J gave up 4 bases; unmatched junction bases: 8. This CDR3 contains 14 residues. Germline V lookup: CDR1 MNHEY, CDR2 SMNVEV (reference sequence). CDR3: CASSPRTGGYEQYF. CDR3 in DNA: TGTGCCAGCAGTCCACGGACAGGAGGATACGAGCAGTACTTC.

The chain uses TRBV19 and TRBJ2-2; D uncertain. Germline V gene data show CDR1 as LNHDA and CDR2 as SQIVND (reference sequence). Trimming took off 1 base at V and 6 bases at J, with 9 bases between the two ends. This CDR3 contains 14 residues. The CDR3 DNA is TGTGCCAGTAGTATAGGGCCAAAAGCCGGGGAGCTGTTTTTT. Its translation is CASSIGPKAGELFF.

The chain links TRBV9 to TRBJ2-2; a possible D gene is TRBD2 (6 bases). Trimming removed 0 bases from V and 4 bases from J, with 16 bases in between. The CDR3 sequence is 17 residues long. Germline values: CDR1 SGDLS, CDR2 YYNGEE. CDR3 in DNA: TGTGCCAGCAGCGTAGTAGGTTTGGGTAGCGGCACCGGGGAGCTGTTTTTT. Its protein is CASSVVGLGSGTGELFF.

This rearrangement joins TRBV5-1 to TRBJ2-3; 14 bases map to TRBD2. Germline-derived CDR1 and CDR2 are SGHRS and YFSETQ. The J segment lost 6 bases and the V segment lost 4 bases, leaving 7 bases of the junction unmatched. There are 16 residues in the CDR3. CDR3 bases: TGCGCCAGCAGCATGGGACTAGCGGGGGCCGGGGATACGCAGTATTTT. Translated, it gives CASSMGLAGAGDTQYF.

The CDR3 coding sequence is TGTGCCAGCAGCTTGTTTGGGCGGGAGTACACCGGGGAGCTGTTTTTT. It specifies CASSLFGREYTGELFF. This chain uses TRBV5-6 with TRBJ2-2; 7 nucleotides line up with TRBD2. CDR3 size: 16 residues. V shed 1 base and J 3 bases; nucleotides not matched to a gene: 6. Germline V gene sequence: CDR1 SGHDT, CDR2 YYEEEE. The full variable domain, completed using reference TRBV5-6 and TRBJ2-2, is DAGVTQSPTHLIKTRGQQVTLRCSPKSGHDTVSWYQQALGQGPQFIFQYYEEEERQRGNFPDRFSGHQFPNYSSELNVNALLLGDSALYLCASSLFGREYTGELFFGEGSRLTVL.

This chain uses TRBV9 with TRBJ2-5, with 10 bases matching TRBD2. Germline-derived CDR1 and CDR2 are SGDLS and YYNGEE. This CDR3 comprises 18 residues. V was pared by 0 bases and J by 2 bases, with 10 bases of the junction left unmatched. The CDR3 region has the DNA TGTGCCAGCAGCGTAGTCTCTAGCGGGGGACCGGGGCAAGAGACCCAGTACTTC. It is translated as CASSVVSSGGPGQETQYF.

The chain links TRBV27 to TRBJ2-4; TRBD2 agrees at 8 bases. V shed 7 bases and J 0 bases; nucleotides not matched to a gene: 11. The length of the CDR3 is 17 residues. The germline V gene encodes CDR1 MNHEY and CDR2 SMNVEV (reference sequence). The CDR3 reads CASTPLWLAGAKNIQYF. CDR3 in DNA: TGTGCCAGCACCCCCCTGTGGCTAGCGGGAGCCAAAAACATTCAGTACTTC.

The V call is TRBV9, the J call TRBJ1-6; TRBD1 is a possible D gene (5 bases). With 1 base removed from V and 8 bases from J, the gap between germline ends came to 10 bases. Germline lookup yields CDR1 SGDLS and CDR2 YYNGEE. The CDR3 has 14 residues. CDR3 protein: CASSVSGRDSPLHF. CDR3 sequence (DNA): TGTGCCAGCAGCGTATCAGGGAGGGATTCACCCCTCCACTTT.

The genes are TRBV11-2 and TRBJ1-6; 9 nucleotides match TRBD1. The CDR3 has 16 residues. Germline CDR1 SGHAT, CDR2 FQNNGV. The junction had 1 base not matched to a gene; V was cut back by 4 bases and J by 0 bases. CDR3 nucleotide sequence: TGTGCCAGCAGCTCGGGACAGGGCTCCTATAATTCACCCCTCCACTTT. Residues: CASSSGQGSYNSPLHF.

The table lists this clone with a few counts. The chain combines TRBV10-3 with TRBJ1-1, with 9 bases matching TRBD1. The CDR3 length is 14 residues. Trimming at V came to 2 bases and at J to 4 bases, leaving 2 bases not matched to a gene. Looked up from germline, CDR1 is ENHRY and CDR2 is SYGVKD. As DNA, the CDR3 is TGTGCCATCAGTGAGGGACAGGGGTTCACTGAAGCTTTCTTT. It translates to CAISEGQGFTEAFF.

The CDR3 region is CASSLRDWNTEAFF. The CDR3 DNA is TGCGCCAGCAGCTTGAGAGACTGGAACACTGAAGCTTTCTTT. This chain links TRBV5-1 with TRBJ1-1; unclear D gene. CDR3 length: 14 amino acids. From germline, CDR1 is SGHRS and CDR2 YFSETQ. Deletions cut 1 base from V and 1 base from J, with 8 bases between.

This clone was picked up a small number of times. The CDR3 here is CAIRTDRGQETQYF. For the CDR3, the DNA is TGTGCCATCAGAACCGACAGGGGGCAAGAGACCCAGTACTTC. The chain combines TRBV10-3 with TRBJ2-5; TRBD1 matches at 9 bases. After removal of 6 bases from V and 2 bases from J, the junction contained 4 bases not matched to a gene. The CDR3 length is 14 residues. CDR1 is ENHRY, CDR2 SYGVKD, per germline.

The genes are TRBV30 and TRBJ1-6, with TRBD1 as a possible D gene (5 bases). Germline V CDR1 and CDR2: GTSNPN, SVGIG (reference sequence). V was pared by 1 base and J by 10 bases, with 14 bases between. CDR3 length: 14 residues. The CDR3 DNA reads as TGTGCCTGGAGTGCGACCGGAGGGGAATCACCCCTCCACTTT. Its translation: CAWSATGGESPLHF.

The rearrangement uses TRBV18 and TRBJ1-4; D remains ambiguous. The V and J ends lost 6 bases and 8 bases respectively, with 13 bases between them. The CDR3 has 13 amino acids. Germline CDR1 is KGHSH and CDR2 is LQKENI. CDR3 DNA sequence: TGTGCCAGCTCCCCCGAGCGTCGGGAAAAACTGTTTTTT. Translated, it gives CASSPERREKLFF.

The V and J genes are TRBV6-5 and TRBJ1-4; TRBD1 agrees at 7 bases. Germline-derived CDR1 and CDR2 are MNHEY and SVGAGI. The CDR3 sequence is 12 residues long. The ends lost 10 bases at V and 8 bases at J; junction bases unmatched: 7. The CDR3 region is CATRDRGEKLFF. The CDR3, as DNA: TGTGCCACAAGGGACAGAGGGGAAAAACTGTTTTTT.

The rearrangement uses TRBV15 and TRBJ1-1; 8 nucleotides align to TRBD1. From germline, CDR1 is LNHNV and CDR2 YYDKDF (reference sequence). CDR3 length: 14 amino acids. Unmatched junction bases numbered 10, after V lost 6 bases and J lost 7 bases. The CDR3 protein is CATRRPRTGNEAFF. CDR3 DNA: TGTGCCACCAGGAGGCCGAGGACAGGGAATGAAGCTTTCTTT.

The genes are TRBV5-4 and TRBJ2-2, with TRBD1 matching over 7 bases. With V trimmed by 4 bases and J by 7 bases, 13 bases remained unmatched. Looked up from germline, CDR1 is SGHNT and CDR2 is YYREEE (reference sequence). This CDR3 region has 16 residues. CDR3 amino acids: CASSPRQGVVVGELFF. The CDR3 coding sequence is TGTGCCAGCAGCCCGAGACAGGGAGTAGTGGTCGGGGAGCTGTTTTTT.

The gene calls are TRBV30 and TRBJ1-5; the D gene is possibly TRBD1 (6 bases). The CDR3 totals 13 residues. Per germline, CDR1 GTSNPN and CDR2 SVGIG (reference sequence). V shed 0 bases and J shed 7 bases, with 10 bases lying between them. The chain's CDR3 is CAWSVQGGQPQHF. The CDR3 DNA is TGTGCCTGGAGTGTACAGGGAGGGCAGCCCCAGCATTTT.

The rearrangement links TRBV29-1 to TRBJ1-1; D not certain. The V gene's germline CDR1 is SQVTM and CDR2 ANQGSEA. The CDR3 is 10 amino acids. V was clipped by 7 bases and J by 1 base, with 4 bases between them. The CDR3 loop is CSGGNTEAFF. CDR3 DNA sequence: TGCAGCGGAGGGAACACTGAAGCTTTCTTT.

Worth noting for this clone: Within the sample, other DNA sequences also encode this same CDR3. This chain joins TRBV5-1 and TRBJ2-3; a possible D gene is TRBD1 (6 bases). Germline values: CDR1 SGHRS, CDR2 YFSETQ. This CDR3 comprises 15 residues. Trimming removed 1 base at V and 0 bases at J, with 9 bases between. The CDR3 spells CASSLPGTSTDTQYF. The CDR3 region has the DNA TGCGCCAGCAGCTTGCCCGGGACAAGCACAGATACGCAGTATTTT.

The V gene is TRBV19, the J gene TRBJ2-7; TRBD2 is a possible D gene (5 bases). Trimming took 4 bases from V and 8 from J, leaving 21 bases between them. There are 15 residues in the CDR3. Germline-derived CDR1 and CDR2 are LNHDA and SQIVND (reference sequence). The CDR3 nucleotides read TGTGCCAGTAGTAACGGAGAGCCCGGGATCTCTCAGCAGTACTTC. Translated: CASSNGEPGISQQYF.